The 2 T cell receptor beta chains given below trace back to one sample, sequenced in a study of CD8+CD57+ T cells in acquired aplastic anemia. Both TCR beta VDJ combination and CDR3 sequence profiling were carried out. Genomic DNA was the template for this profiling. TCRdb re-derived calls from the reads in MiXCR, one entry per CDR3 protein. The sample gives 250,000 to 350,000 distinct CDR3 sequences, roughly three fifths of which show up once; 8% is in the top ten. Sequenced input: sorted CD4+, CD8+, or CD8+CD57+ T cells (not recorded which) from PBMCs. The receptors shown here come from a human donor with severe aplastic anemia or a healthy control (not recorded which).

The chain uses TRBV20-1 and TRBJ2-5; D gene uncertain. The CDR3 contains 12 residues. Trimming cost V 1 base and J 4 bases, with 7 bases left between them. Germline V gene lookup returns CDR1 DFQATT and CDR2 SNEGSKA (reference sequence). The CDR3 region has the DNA TGCAGTGCTAGAGGCCCCCGAGAGACCCAGTACTTC. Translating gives CSARGPRETQYF.

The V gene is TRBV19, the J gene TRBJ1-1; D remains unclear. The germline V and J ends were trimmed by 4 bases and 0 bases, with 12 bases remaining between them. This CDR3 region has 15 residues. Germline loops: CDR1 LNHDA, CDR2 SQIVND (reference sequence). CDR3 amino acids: CASSTRTAMNTEAFF. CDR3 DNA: TGTGCCAGTAGTACCAGGACCGCTATGAACACTGAAGCTTTCTTT. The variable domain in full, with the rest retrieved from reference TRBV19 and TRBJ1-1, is DGGITQSPKYLFRKEGQNVTLSCEQNLNHDAMYWYRQDPGQGLRLIYYSQIVNDFQKGDIAEGYSVSREKKESFPLTVTSAQKNPTAFYLCASSTRTAMNTEAFFGQGTRLTVV.